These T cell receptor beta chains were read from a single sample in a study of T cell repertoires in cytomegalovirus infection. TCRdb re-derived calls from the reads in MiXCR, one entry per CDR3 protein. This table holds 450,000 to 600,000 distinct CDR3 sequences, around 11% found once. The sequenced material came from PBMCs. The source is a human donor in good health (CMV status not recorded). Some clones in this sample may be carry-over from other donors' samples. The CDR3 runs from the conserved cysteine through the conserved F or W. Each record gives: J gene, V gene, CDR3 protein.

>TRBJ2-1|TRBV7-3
CASSLTGAGEQFF
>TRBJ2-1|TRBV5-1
CASSFARSSYNEQFF
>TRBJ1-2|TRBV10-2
CASSGGQGVYGYTF
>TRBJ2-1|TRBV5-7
CASTPDRVNEQFF
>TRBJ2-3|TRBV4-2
CASSQGHGSETDTQYF
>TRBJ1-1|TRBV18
CASSPPGPQRAEAFF
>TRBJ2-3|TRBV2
CASSDGVGEITDTQYF
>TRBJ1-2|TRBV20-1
CVSTTGLAGYTF
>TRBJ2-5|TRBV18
CASSSRGSGGETQYF
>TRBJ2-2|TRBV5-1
CASSLREFFERPGELFF
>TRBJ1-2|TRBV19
CASSTQGAPGYTF
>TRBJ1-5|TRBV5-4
CASSLPGTRMNQPQHF
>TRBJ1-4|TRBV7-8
CASSLASQTGLPSNEKLFF
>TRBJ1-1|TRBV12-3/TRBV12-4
CASSWTARGEAFF
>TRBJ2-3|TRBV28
CASRGGQGTDTQYF